Following are 7 T cell receptor beta chains from one sample sequenced in a study of beta chain features in type 1 diabetes. Study findings and constraints: Researchers report that Type 1 diabetes patients had moderately but significantly shorter TCRB CDR3s across all four CD4+ subsets.

No antigen has been identified for these receptors. The authors reverse transcribed all of the isolated RNA, so sequencing captured expressed TCRB transcripts. Produced via immunoSEQ multiplex PCR; TCRdb's table is partial and in-frame only. The sample holds 630,000 or so clones, about an eighth seen once. Specimen: naive CD4+ T cells from blood. The source of these receptors is a man aged 18 to 29 with type 1 diabetes.

In its sample, this clone was seen a few times. This chain uses TRBV5-4 with TRBJ1-1; D ambiguous. V lost 0 bases, J lost 3 bases, and 12 bases lay in between. CDR1 is SGHNT and CDR2 is YYREEE in the germline V gene (reference sequence). This CDR3 contains 15 residues. CDR3: CASSLGAGWDTEAFF. The CDR3 bases are TGTGCCAGCAGCTTGGGGGCCGGGTGGGACACTGAAGCTTTCTTT.

This clone was seen only a few times. The chain couples TRBV29-1 to TRBJ1-2; D uncertain. Germline CDR1 is SQVTM and CDR2 is ANQGSEA. V dropped 3 bases and J dropped 8 bases, with 13 bases sitting between them. The length of the CDR3 is 12 residues. The CDR3: CSVESGMGGYTF. The CDR3 bases are TGCAGCGTTGAGTCGGGGATGGGGGGCTACACCTTC.

The chain joins TRBV7-2 to TRBJ2-4, with 7 bases fitting TRBD1. V dropped 0 bases and J dropped 9; count of bases not matched to a gene: 5. CDR3 length equals 14 residues. CDR1 is SGHTA and CDR2 is FQGNSA in the germline V gene. In DNA form, the CDR3 reads TGTGCCAGCAGCTTAGCTTTCGGGACAGCCATTCAGTACTTC. Residues: CASSLAFGTAIQYF.

The chain carries TRBV2 and TRBJ1-2, with 9 positions matching TRBD1. The CDR3 totals 14 residues. The ends lost 8 bases at V and 4 bases at J; junction bases unmatched: 8. Germline CDR1 reads SNHLY; CDR2 reads FYNNEI. Written as DNA, the CDR3 is TGTGCCAGCTCTCGAACAGGGGGCACCTATGGCTACACCTTC. Protein: CASSRTGGTYGYTF.

V and J are TRBV29-1 and TRBJ1-5; D is ambiguous. This CDR3 region has 13 residues. Germline V lookup: CDR1 SQVTM, CDR2 ANQGSEA. Deletions cut 4 bases from V and 4 bases from J, with 11 bases between. CDR3 amino acids: CSVVVVANQPQHF. The CDR3 DNA sequence: TGCAGCGTTGTGGTAGTAGCTAATCAGCCCCAGCATTTT.

For this clone: The sample has other DNA sequences that encode this CDR3 too. The V and J genes are TRBV7-9 and TRBJ1-2; 8 bases are shared with TRBD1. The V segment lost 0 bases and the J segment 2 bases; nucleotides outside the gene matches: 2. The V gene's germline CDR1 is SEHNR and CDR2 FQNEAQ (reference sequence). CDR3 length: 15 amino acids. The CDR3 coding sequence is TGTGCCAGCAGCTTAGCGGGGACAGGCAACTATGGCTACACCTTC. Its protein is CASSLAGTGNYGYTF.

The chain joins TRBV30 to TRBJ1-1, with unresolved D. CDR3 size: 12 residues. Trimming pared 6 bases from V and 11 bases from J, leaving 19 bases between. Germline loops: CDR1 GTSNPN, CDR2 SVGIG (reference sequence). In DNA, the CDR3 is TGTGCCTGTCTCCGGGAGCCCCCCGTCGCTTTCTTT. Translated, it gives CACLREPPVAFF. The whole variable domain, filled in from reference TRBV30 and TRBJ1-1, reads SQTIHQWPATLVQPVGSPLSLECTVEGTSNPNLYWYRQAAGRGLQLLFYSVGIGQISSEVPQNLSASRPQDRQFILSSKKLLLSDSGFYLCACLREPPVAFFGQGTRLTVV.